These T cell receptor beta chains were read from a single sample in a study of blood T cell repertoires in COVID-19. Sequencing used immunoSEQ multiplex PCR; TCRdb keeps in-frame clones, though not all of them. The data contain roughly 52,000 clones, roughly 83% of them singletons. Specimen: peripheral blood. These receptor sequences come from a woman of 80 years or more with acute or convalescent COVID-19. The CDR3 runs from the conserved cysteine through the conserved F or W. D genes are given only for firm matches. Not all rows give a size; the values are once, few, many and, for expanded clones, a class.

j_gene: TRBJ1-1
len: 13
v_gene: TRBV30
d_gene: .
abundance: .
CDR3nt: TGTGCCTGGAGTGTCGGGGGGCGCACTGAAGCTTTCTTT
CDR3aa: CAWSVGGRTEAFF

j_gene: TRBJ2-5
len: 13
v_gene: TRBV25-1
d_gene: .
abundance: .
CDR3nt: TGTGCCAGCAGACGGCAGGGGCAAGAGACCCAGTACTTC
CDR3aa: CASRRQGQETQYF

j_gene: TRBJ2-7
len: 18
v_gene: TRBV4-1
d_gene: TRBD2
abundance: medium-sized
CDR3nt: TGCGCCAGCAGCCAAGAGACCCCACCGAGCGGGGGGGACTACGAGCAGTACTTC
CDR3aa: CASSQETPPSGGDYEQYF

j_gene: TRBJ1-2
len: 16
v_gene: TRBV6-1
d_gene: .
abundance: once
CDR3nt: TGTGCCAGCAGCGAAGTGGGGACTCGTCTGTCGGATGGCTACACCTTC
CDR3aa: CASSEVGTRLSDGYTF

j_gene: TRBJ2-1
len: 17
v_gene: TRBV7-3
d_gene: TRBD2
abundance: .
CDR3nt: TGTGCCAGCAGCTTAACGACGACTAGCGGGACATACAATGAGCAGTTCTTC
CDR3aa: CASSLTTTSGTYNEQFF

j_gene: TRBJ1-1
len: 12
v_gene: TRBV7-2
d_gene: .
abundance: few
CDR3nt: TGTGCCAGCAGCTTAGCTATTCCTGAAGCTTTCTTT
CDR3aa: CASSLAIPEAFF

j_gene: TRBJ2-5
len: 15
v_gene: TRBV25-1
d_gene: TRBD2
abundance: .
CDR3nt: TGTGCCAGCAGTGACCCCGGGGGGAGCGTGTGGACCCAGTACTTC
CDR3aa: CASSDPGGSVWTQYF

j_gene: TRBJ2-5
len: 13
v_gene: TRBV28
d_gene: .
abundance: .
CDR3nt: TGTGCCAGCAGTTTGGGGCAAGAAGAGACCCAGTACTTC
CDR3aa: CASSLGQEETQYF

j_gene: TRBJ1-5
len: 13
v_gene: TRBV5-4
d_gene: .
abundance: .
CDR3nt: TGTGCCAGCAGCTTGGGAGAAAGTCAGCCCCAGCATTTT
CDR3aa: CASSLGESQPQHF

j_gene: TRBJ2-5
len: 18
v_gene: TRBV3-1/TRBV3-2
d_gene: TRBD1
abundance: .
CDR3nt: TGTGCCAGCAGCCAAGTTTTGCTCCGGGACAGGGACCAAGAGACCCAGTACTTC
CDR3aa: CASSQVLLRDRDQETQYF

j_gene: TRBJ2-3
len: 16
v_gene: TRBV5-4
d_gene: TRBD1
abundance: .
CDR3nt: TGTGCCAGCAGCTCACTACAGGGGTCAGGCACAGATACGCAGTATTTT
CDR3aa: CASSSLQGSGTDTQYF

j_gene: TRBJ2-1
len: 14
v_gene: TRBV5-1
d_gene: .
abundance: .
CDR3nt: TGCGCCAGCTATGACAGTTTGGGGCTGGGTGAGCAGTTCTTC
CDR3aa: CASYDSLGLGEQFF

j_gene: TRBJ2-1
len: 16
v_gene: TRBV9
d_gene: TRBD2
abundance: .
CDR3nt: TGTGCCAGCAGCGTAGCCCCGCGGGGGGGTTACAATGAGCAGTTCTTC
CDR3aa: CASSVAPRGGYNEQFF

j_gene: TRBJ1-1
len: 16
v_gene: TRBV19
d_gene: .
abundance: .
CDR3nt: TGTGCCAGTAGTATATCGTCAGGGTACATGAACACTGAAGCTTTCTTT
CDR3aa: CASSISSGYMNTEAFF

j_gene: TRBJ1-5
len: 16
v_gene: TRBV4-2
d_gene: .
abundance: .
CDR3nt: TGTGCCAGCAGCCAAGCACAGGACCTTAGCAATCAGCCCCAGCATTTT
CDR3aa: CASSQAQDLSNQPQHF

j_gene: TRBJ2-1
len: 14
v_gene: TRBV14
d_gene: .
abundance: .
CDR3nt: TGTGCCAGCAGCCAAGAGGGGGCACTGACTGAGCAGTTCTTC
CDR3aa: CASSQEGALTEQFF

j_gene: TRBJ2-1
len: 11
v_gene: TRBV20-1
d_gene: .
abundance: .
CDR3nt: TGCAGTGCCCGGTCATCCAATGAGCAGTTCTTC
CDR3aa: CSARSSNEQFF

j_gene: TRBJ2-3
len: 17
v_gene: TRBV5-1
d_gene: TRBD2
abundance: .
CDR3nt: TGCGCCAGCAGCTTTACTAGCGGGGACCTCAGCACAGATACGCAGTATTTT
CDR3aa: CASSFTSGDLSTDTQYF

j_gene: TRBJ1-1
len: 15
v_gene: TRBV5-6
d_gene: .
abundance: .
CDR3nt: TGTGCCAGCAGCTTGAATGGAGGTCTGAACACTGAAGCTTTCTTT
CDR3aa: CASSLNGGLNTEAFF

j_gene: TRBJ2-2
len: 14
v_gene: TRBV5-1
d_gene: .
abundance: .
CDR3nt: TGCGCCAGCAGCCCGAGGGCGATCACCGGGGAGCTGTTTTTT
CDR3aa: CASSPRAITGELFF

j_gene: TRBJ1-1
len: 13
v_gene: TRBV6-4
d_gene: .
abundance: .
CDR3nt: TGTGCCAGCAGTCAAGAGGCCCACACTGAAGCTTTCTTT
CDR3aa: CASSQEAHTEAFF

j_gene: TRBJ2-3
len: 18
v_gene: TRBV20-1
d_gene: .
abundance: .
CDR3nt: TGCAGTGCTAGTCCTCCTTGGGGACATAGGTTTGGGACAGATACGCAGTATTTT
CDR3aa: CSASPPWGHRFGTDTQYF

j_gene: TRBJ2-1
len: 16
v_gene: TRBV3-1/TRBV3-2
d_gene: .
abundance: .
CDR3nt: TGTGCCAGCAGCCAAGACGACTGGCTAGTACCCAATGAGCAGTTCTTC
CDR3aa: CASSQDDWLVPNEQFF

j_gene: TRBJ2-1
len: 15
v_gene: TRBV5-4
d_gene: .
abundance: .
CDR3nt: TGTGCCAGCAGCTGGGGACTAAGGGGGTACAATGAGCAGTTCTTC
CDR3aa: CASSWGLRGYNEQFF

j_gene: TRBJ2-7
len: 14
v_gene: TRBV18
d_gene: .
abundance: .
CDR3nt: TGTGCCAGCTCACCGGGCCAGAGCTCCTACGAGCAGTACTTC
CDR3aa: CASSPGQSSYEQYF

j_gene: TRBJ2-3
len: 15
v_gene: TRBV5-1
d_gene: TRBD2
abundance: .
CDR3nt: TGCGCCAGCAGCTTGGAAGGTAGCGGGTCAGATACGCAGTATTTT
CDR3aa: CASSLEGSGSDTQYF

j_gene: TRBJ1-1
len: 11
v_gene: TRBV12-3/TRBV12-4
d_gene: .
abundance: .
CDR3nt: TGTGCCAGCAGTTTTCAGGCGGAAGCTTTCTTT
CDR3aa: CASSFQAEAFF

j_gene: TRBJ1-1
len: 14
v_gene: TRBV9
d_gene: .
abundance: .
CDR3nt: TGTGCCAGCAGCGTACTCGGACAGAACACTGAAGCTTTCTTT
CDR3aa: CASSVLGQNTEAFF

j_gene: TRBJ1-2
len: 12
v_gene: TRBV28
d_gene: .
abundance: .
CDR3nt: TGTGCCAGCAGTTTGAGAGGGCGAGGCTACACCTTC
CDR3aa: CASSLRGRGYTF

j_gene: TRBJ2-3
len: 15
v_gene: TRBV7-3
d_gene: .
abundance: .
CDR3nt: TGTGCCAGCAGCTCAGGTCTAGCGCGCACAGATACGCAGTATTTT
CDR3aa: CASSSGLARTDTQYF

j_gene: TRBJ1-5
len: 15
v_gene: TRBV7-8
d_gene: .
abundance: .
CDR3nt: TGTGCCAGCAGCCCACAGGGAGTTAGCAATCAGCCCCAGCATTTT
CDR3aa: CASSPQGVSNQPQHF

j_gene: TRBJ1-5
len: 15
v_gene: TRBV7-2
d_gene: TRBD1
abundance: .
CDR3nt: TGTGCCAGCAGTTCCACAGGGGGCGAAAATCAGCCCCAGCATTTT
CDR3aa: CASSSTGGENQPQHF

j_gene: TRBJ2-3
len: 14
v_gene: TRBV5-1
d_gene: .
abundance: .
CDR3nt: TGCGCCAGCAGCAGCGGGACACTCACAGATACGCAGTATTTT
CDR3aa: CASSSGTLTDTQYF

j_gene: TRBJ2-2
len: 14
v_gene: TRBV18
d_gene: .
abundance: .
CDR3nt: TGTGCCAGCTCACCCCCAGGGATCCGGGGGGAGCTGTTTTTT
CDR3aa: CASSPPGIRGELFF

j_gene: TRBJ1-3
len: 16
v_gene: TRBV19
d_gene: TRBD1
abundance: .
CDR3nt: TGTGCCAGTAGCTCCCCGACAGGGGAGCCTGGAAACACCATATATTTT
CDR3aa: CASSSPTGEPGNTIYF

j_gene: TRBJ1-2
len: 12
v_gene: TRBV12-3/TRBV12-4
d_gene: .
abundance: once
CDR3nt: TGTGCCAGCAGTTTGGGCAGTTCAGGCTACACCTTC
CDR3aa: CASSLGSSGYTF

j_gene: TRBJ1-1
len: 11
v_gene: TRBV7-6
d_gene: .
abundance: .
CDR3nt: TGTGCCAGCAGCCCCGGGGCTGAAGCTTTCTTT
CDR3aa: CASSPGAEAFF

j_gene: TRBJ2-1
len: 16
v_gene: TRBV7-3
d_gene: .
abundance: .
CDR3nt: TGTGCCAGCAGCGCCTCCATAGGTGGAGGCTACAATGAGCAGTTCTTC
CDR3aa: CASSASIGGGYNEQFF

j_gene: TRBJ2-2
len: 14
v_gene: TRBV5-1
d_gene: .
abundance: once
CDR3nt: TGCGCCAGCAGCCACCCTACTGCAGGAGGGGAGCTGTTTTTT
CDR3aa: CASSHPTAGGELFF

j_gene: TRBJ1-4
len: 14
v_gene: TRBV5-1
d_gene: TRBD1
abundance: .
CDR3nt: TGCGCCAGCAGCTTGGGGGAACAGGGGGCAAGCATGGTTTTT
CDR3aa: CASSLGEQGASMVF

j_gene: TRBJ2-1
len: 14
v_gene: TRBV27
d_gene: TRBD2
abundance: .
CDR3nt: TGTGCCAGCAGGAGACTAGCGGTTTACAATGAGCAGTTCTTC
CDR3aa: CASRRLAVYNEQFF

j_gene: TRBJ1-2
len: 14
v_gene: TRBV5-1
d_gene: TRBD1
abundance: .
CDR3nt: TGCGCCAGCAGCCGATGGACAGGGGAAGATGGCTACACCTTC
CDR3aa: CASSRWTGEDGYTF

j_gene: TRBJ2-2
len: 15
v_gene: TRBV19
d_gene: TRBD2
abundance: .
CDR3nt: TGTGCCAGTAGTTCGGGACTAGCGGGACCCGGGGAGCTGTTTTTT
CDR3aa: CASSSGLAGPGELFF

j_gene: TRBJ2-1
len: 14
v_gene: TRBV18
d_gene: TRBD1
abundance: .
CDR3nt: TGTGCCAGCTCACCACGGGACAGGGGTAATGAGCAGTTCTTC
CDR3aa: CASSPRDRGNEQFF

j_gene: TRBJ1-3
len: 14
v_gene: TRBV2
d_gene: .
abundance: .
CDR3nt: TGTGCCAGCAAGATCGGACAGTCTGGAAACACCATATATTTT
CDR3aa: CASKIGQSGNTIYF

j_gene: TRBJ2-7
len: 15
v_gene: TRBV5-1
d_gene: .
abundance: .
CDR3nt: TGCGCCAGCAGCTTGTCGTCTGGGGCAGGCTACGAGCAGTACTTC
CDR3aa: CASSLSSGAGYEQYF

j_gene: TRBJ2-2
len: 17
v_gene: TRBV7-9
d_gene: .
abundance: .
CDR3nt: TGTGCCAGCAGCCATCGGGAGTCCCTTAGGAACACCGGGGAGCTGTTTTTT
CDR3aa: CASSHRESLRNTGELFF

j_gene: TRBJ1-1
len: 13
v_gene: TRBV19
d_gene: TRBD1
abundance: .
CDR3nt: TGTGCCAGTAGTATTAACAGGGGTACTGAAGCTTTCTTT
CDR3aa: CASSINRGTEAFF

j_gene: TRBJ2-1
len: 15
v_gene: TRBV5-8
d_gene: .
abundance: few
CDR3nt: TGTGCCAGCAGCTCGGACCTGGAGGTCGTCAATGAGCAGTTCTTC
CDR3aa: CASSSDLEVVNEQFF

j_gene: TRBJ2-5
len: 19
v_gene: TRBV19
d_gene: TRBD2
abundance: .
CDR3nt: TGTGCCAGTAGTATAACCCACCTCCGACTAGCGGGGGGCCAAGAGACCCAGTACTTC
CDR3aa: CASSITHLRLAGGQETQYF

j_gene: TRBJ1-3
len: 15
v_gene: TRBV7-9
d_gene: TRBD1
abundance: .
CDR3nt: TGTGCCAGCAGCTACGACAGGGACTCTGGAAACACCATATATTTT
CDR3aa: CASSYDRDSGNTIYF

j_gene: TRBJ1-3
len: 13
v_gene: TRBV2
d_gene: .
abundance: once
CDR3nt: TGTGCCAGCAGTGAAGATTATGGAAACACCATATATTTT
CDR3aa: CASSEDYGNTIYF

j_gene: TRBJ2-5
len: 15
v_gene: TRBV10-1
d_gene: TRBD2
abundance: .
CDR3nt: TGCGCCAGCAGTGAGGATAGCGGGAGATCGAAGACCCAGTACTTC
CDR3aa: CASSEDSGRSKTQYF